This T cell receptor beta chain was found in a study of blood T cells in healthy people across ages. Study at large: Roughly one uniquely barcoded beta molecule per two T cells was captured.

Caucasian individuals from Russia who were healthy and aged about 6 to 95 acted as donors. Every donor provided roughly 10 milliliters of peripheral blood. The authors ran a second PCR of about 6 to 12 cycles using a sample-barcoded 5' primer and a J-beta primer mix. TCRdb reanalysed the 5' RACE reads using MiXCR and keeps one entry per CDR3 protein. The sample gives nearly 1 million distinct CDR3 sequences, about 51% of which show up once; 20% to 25% is in the top ten. The V end lost 2 bases, the J end lost 6 bases, and 17 bases lay between the germline ends. CDR3 length: 16 amino acids. Germline CDR1 reads SNHLY; CDR2 reads FYNNEI.

The source of this sequence is a woman aged 55-75 years in good health. What was sequenced was blood. The chain employs TRBV2 and TRBJ2-1; D might be TRBD1 (6 bases). The CDR3, as DNA: TGTGCCAGCAGTGAATTCACCGGGACATGGGGCAATGAGCAGTTCTTC. It encodes CASSEFTGTWGNEQFF.